Listed here is a single TCR beta chain. Its matching antigen is unknown. The sample comes from a study of cytotoxic CD8 clonotypes in ibrutinib-treated CLL. On the study more broadly: Researchers reported ten to twelve relapsed/refractory and about 15 treatment-naive patients, 17 to 18 of them IGHV unmutated.

TCRdb keeps only in-frame clones here, not all; method: immunoSEQ multiplex PCR. The sample has about 310,000 clones; 80% are singletons. Study-wide results and limits: Baseline clonality exceeded age-matched healthy donors and tracked circulating CD8+ T-cell counts.

The germline V gene has CDR1 KGHSH and CDR2 LQKENI. The junction had 7 bases not matched to a gene; V was cut back by 6 bases and J by 8 bases. The CDR3 spans 14 residues. Sequencing used PBMCs, obtained before ibrutinib treatment. The V and J genes are TRBV18 and TRBJ1-2; 12 positions match TRBD1. This receptor was identified in a human donor with chronic lymphocytic leukemia. The CDR3 region has the DNA TGTGCCAGCTCGGCCGGGACAGGGGGCATCGGCTACACCTTC. This gives the protein CASSAGTGGIGYTF.